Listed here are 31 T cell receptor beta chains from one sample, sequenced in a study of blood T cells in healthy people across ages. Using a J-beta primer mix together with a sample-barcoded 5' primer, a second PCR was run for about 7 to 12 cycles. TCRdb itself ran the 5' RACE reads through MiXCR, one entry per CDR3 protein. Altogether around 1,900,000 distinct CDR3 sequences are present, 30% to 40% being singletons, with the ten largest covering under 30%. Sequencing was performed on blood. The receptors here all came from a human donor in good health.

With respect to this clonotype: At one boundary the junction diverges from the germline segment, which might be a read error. The CDR3 sequence is CANSLEGSETQYF. CDR3 sequence (DNA): TGCGCCAACAGCTTGGAGGGTTCGGAGACCCAGTACTTC. The chain carries TRBV5-1 and TRBJ2-5; perhaps TRBD2 as D (6 bases). CDR1 and CDR2 from the germline V gene are SGHRS and YFSETQ. The CDR3 is made up of 13 amino acids.

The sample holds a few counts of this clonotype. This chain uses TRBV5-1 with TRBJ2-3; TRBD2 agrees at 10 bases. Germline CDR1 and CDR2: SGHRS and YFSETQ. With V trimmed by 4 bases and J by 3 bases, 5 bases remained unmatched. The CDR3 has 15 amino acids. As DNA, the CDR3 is TGCGCCAGCAGCGCCGGGACTAGCGTGACAGATACGCAGTATTTT. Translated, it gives CASSAGTSVTDTQYF.

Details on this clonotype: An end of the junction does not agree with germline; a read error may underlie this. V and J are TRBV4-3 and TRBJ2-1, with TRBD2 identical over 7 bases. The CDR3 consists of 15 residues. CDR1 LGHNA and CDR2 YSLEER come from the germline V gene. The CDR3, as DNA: TGCGCCAGCAGCCAGGAGATCGGACTAGTCCATGAGCAGGTCTTC. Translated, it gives CASSQEIGLVHEQVF.

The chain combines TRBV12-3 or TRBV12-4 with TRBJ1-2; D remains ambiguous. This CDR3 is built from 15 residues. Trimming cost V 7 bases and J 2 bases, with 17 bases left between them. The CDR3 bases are TGTGCCAGCACCTCAGGTGGAGTAGGGAACTATGGCTACACCTTC. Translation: CASTSGGVGNYGYTF.

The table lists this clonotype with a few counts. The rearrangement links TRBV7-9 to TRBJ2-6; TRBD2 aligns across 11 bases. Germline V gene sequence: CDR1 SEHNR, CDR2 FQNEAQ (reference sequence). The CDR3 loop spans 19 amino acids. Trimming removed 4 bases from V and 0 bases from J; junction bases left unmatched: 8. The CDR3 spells CASSSSYSGGASGANVLTF. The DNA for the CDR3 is TGTGCCAGCAGCTCCTCTTATAGCGGGGGGGCCTCTGGGGCCAACGTCCTGACTTTC.

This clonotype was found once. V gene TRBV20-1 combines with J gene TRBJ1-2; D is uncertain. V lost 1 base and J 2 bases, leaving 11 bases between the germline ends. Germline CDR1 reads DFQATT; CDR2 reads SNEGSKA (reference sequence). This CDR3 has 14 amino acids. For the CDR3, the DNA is TGCAGTGCTAGAGTGCGCGGTGGGAACTATGGCTACACCTTC. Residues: CSARVRGGNYGYTF.

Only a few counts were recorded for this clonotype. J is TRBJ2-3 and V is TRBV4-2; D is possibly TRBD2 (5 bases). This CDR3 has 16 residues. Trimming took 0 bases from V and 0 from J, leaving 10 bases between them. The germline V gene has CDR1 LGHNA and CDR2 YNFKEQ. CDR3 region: CASSQESGGSTDTQYF. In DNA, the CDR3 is TGTGCCAGCAGCCAAGAGTCCGGCGGGAGCACAGATACGCAGTATTTT.

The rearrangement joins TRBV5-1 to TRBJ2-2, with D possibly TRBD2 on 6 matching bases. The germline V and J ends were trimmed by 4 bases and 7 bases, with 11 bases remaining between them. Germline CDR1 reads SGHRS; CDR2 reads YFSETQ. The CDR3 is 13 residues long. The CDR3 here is CASSHPGVGELFF. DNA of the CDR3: TGCGCCAGCAGCCACCCGGGGGTCGGGGAGCTGTTTTTT.

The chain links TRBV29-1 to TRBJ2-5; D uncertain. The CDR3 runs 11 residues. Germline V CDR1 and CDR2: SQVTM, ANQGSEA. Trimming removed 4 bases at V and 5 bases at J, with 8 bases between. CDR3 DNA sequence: TGCAGCGTTGCCTTGATGGAGACCCAGTACTTC. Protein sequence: CSVALMETQYF.

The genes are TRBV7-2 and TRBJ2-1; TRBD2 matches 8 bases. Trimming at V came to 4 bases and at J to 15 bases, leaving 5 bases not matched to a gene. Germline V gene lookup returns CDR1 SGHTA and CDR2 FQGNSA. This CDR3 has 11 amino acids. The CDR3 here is CASSSYGGAFF. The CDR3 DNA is TGTGCCAGCAGCTCTTACGGGGGGGCGTTCTTC.

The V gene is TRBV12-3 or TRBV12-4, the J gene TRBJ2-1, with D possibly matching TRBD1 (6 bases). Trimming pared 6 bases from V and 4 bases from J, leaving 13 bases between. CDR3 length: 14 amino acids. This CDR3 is CASSSGHQYNEQFF. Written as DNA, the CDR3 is TGTGCCAGCAGCTCGGGACACCAATACAATGAGCAGTTCTTC.

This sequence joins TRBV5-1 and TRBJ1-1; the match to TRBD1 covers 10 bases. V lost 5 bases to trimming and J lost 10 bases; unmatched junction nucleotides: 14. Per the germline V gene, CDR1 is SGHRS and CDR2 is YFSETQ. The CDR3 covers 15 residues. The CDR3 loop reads CASSYDPGTGEGAFF. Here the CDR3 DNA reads TGCGCCAGCAGTTACGACCCCGGGACAGGGGAAGGAGCTTTCTTT.

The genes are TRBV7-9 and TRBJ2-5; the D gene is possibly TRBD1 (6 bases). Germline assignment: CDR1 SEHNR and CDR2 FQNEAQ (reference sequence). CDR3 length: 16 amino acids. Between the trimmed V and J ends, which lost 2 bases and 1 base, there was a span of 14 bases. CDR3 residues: CASSLSLGTRQETQYF. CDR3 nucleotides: TGTGCCAGCAGCTTAAGTCTTGGGACACGCCAAGAGACCCAGTACTTC.

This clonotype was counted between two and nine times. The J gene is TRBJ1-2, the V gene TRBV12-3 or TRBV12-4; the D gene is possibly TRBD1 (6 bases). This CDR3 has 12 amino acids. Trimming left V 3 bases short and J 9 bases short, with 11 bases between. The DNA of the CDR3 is TGTGCCAGCAGTTTGGAGGACAGCCGCTACACCTTC. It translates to CASSLEDSRYTF.

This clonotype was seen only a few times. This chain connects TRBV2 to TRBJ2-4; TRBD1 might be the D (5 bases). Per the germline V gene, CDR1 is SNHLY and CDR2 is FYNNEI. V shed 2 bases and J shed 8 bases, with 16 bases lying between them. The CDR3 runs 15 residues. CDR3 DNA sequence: TGTGCCAGCAGTGAAATCCCAGGGCTTTGGGACATTCAGTACTTC. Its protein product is CASSEIPGLWDIQYF.

This CDR3 is CSGRPIIYEQYF. DNA of the CDR3: TGCAGTGGACGCCCGATTATTTACGAGCAGTACTTC. This chain links TRBV20-1 with TRBJ2-7; D is undetermined. V shed 7 bases and J shed 4 bases, with 14 bases lying between them. Germline V gene sequence: CDR1 DFQATT, CDR2 SNEGSKA (reference sequence). The CDR3 extends over 12 amino acids.

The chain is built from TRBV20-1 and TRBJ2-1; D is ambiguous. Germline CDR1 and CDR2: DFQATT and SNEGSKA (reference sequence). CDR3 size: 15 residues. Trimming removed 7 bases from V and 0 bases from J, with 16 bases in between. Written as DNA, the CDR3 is TGCAGTGTCAATCGAGGCCGAAGCTCCTACAATGAGCAGTTCTTC. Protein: CSVNRGRSSYNEQFF.

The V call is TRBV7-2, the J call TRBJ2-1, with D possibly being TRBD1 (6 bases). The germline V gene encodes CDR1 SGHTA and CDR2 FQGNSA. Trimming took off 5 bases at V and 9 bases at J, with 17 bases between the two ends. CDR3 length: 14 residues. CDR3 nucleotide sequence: TGTGCCAGCAGCCGATTGAGGGGGTACGTTGAGCAGTTCTTC. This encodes CASSRLRGYVEQFF. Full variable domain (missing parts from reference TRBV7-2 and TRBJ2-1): GAGVSQSPSNKVTEKGKDVELRCDPISGHTALYWYRQSLGQGLEFLIYFQGNSAPDKSGLPSDRFSAERTGGSVSTLTIQRTQQEDSAVYLCASSRLRGYVEQFFGPGTRLTVL.

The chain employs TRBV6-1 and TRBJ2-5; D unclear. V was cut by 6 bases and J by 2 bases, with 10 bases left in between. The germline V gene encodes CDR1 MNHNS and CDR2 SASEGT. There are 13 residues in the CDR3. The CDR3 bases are TGTGCCAGCAGGTTTAACAGACAAGAGACCCAGTACTTC. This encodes CASRFNRQETQYF.

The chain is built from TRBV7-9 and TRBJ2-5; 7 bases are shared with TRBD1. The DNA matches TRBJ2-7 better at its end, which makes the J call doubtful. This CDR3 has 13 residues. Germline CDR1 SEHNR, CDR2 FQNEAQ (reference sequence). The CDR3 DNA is TGTGCCAGCAGCCAACAGGGGCGGTACGAGCAGTACTTC. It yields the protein CASSQQGRYEQYF.

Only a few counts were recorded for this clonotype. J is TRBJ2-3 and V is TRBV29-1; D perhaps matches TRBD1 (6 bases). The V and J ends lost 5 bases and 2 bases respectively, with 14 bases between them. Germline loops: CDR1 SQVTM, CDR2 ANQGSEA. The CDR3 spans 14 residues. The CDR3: CSVTRQVSTDTQYF. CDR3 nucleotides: TGCAGCGTTACCCGACAGGTATCCACAGATACGCAGTATTTT.

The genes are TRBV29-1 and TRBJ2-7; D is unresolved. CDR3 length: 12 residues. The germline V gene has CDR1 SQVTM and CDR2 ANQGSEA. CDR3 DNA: TGCGGCATCTCGGTAGGGCTCTACGAGCAGTACTTC. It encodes CGISVGLYEQYF.

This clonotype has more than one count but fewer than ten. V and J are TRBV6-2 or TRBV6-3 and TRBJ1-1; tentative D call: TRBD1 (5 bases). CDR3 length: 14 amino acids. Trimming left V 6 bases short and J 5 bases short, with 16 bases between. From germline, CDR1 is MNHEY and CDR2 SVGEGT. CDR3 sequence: CASSPGRRGTEAFF. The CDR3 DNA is TGTGCCAGCAGCCCCGGCCGCCGGGGGACTGAAGCTTTCTTT.

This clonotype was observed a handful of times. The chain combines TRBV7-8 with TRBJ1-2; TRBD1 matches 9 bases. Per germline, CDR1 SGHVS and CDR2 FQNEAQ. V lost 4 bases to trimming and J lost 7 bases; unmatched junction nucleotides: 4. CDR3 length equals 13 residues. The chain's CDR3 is CASSSGTGFGYTF. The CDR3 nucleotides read TGTGCCAGCAGCTCCGGGACAGGGTTTGGCTACACCTTC. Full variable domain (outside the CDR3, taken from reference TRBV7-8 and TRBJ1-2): GAGVSQSPRYKVAKRGQDVALRCDPISGHVSLFWYQQALGQGPEFLTYFQNEAQLDKSGLPSDRFFAERPEGSVSTLKIQRTQQEDSAVYLCASSSGTGFGYTFGSGTRLTVV.

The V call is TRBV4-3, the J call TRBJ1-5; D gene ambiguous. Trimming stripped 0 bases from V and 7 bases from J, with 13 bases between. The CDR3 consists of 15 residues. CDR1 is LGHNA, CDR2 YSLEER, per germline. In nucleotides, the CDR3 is TGCGCCAGCAGCCAAGATGCTTTGGTTGACCAGCCCCAGCATTTT. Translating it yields CASSQDALVDQPQHF.

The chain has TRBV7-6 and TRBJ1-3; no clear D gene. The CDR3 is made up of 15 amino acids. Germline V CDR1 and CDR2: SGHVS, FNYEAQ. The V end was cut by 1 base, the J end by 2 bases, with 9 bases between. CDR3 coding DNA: TGTGCCAGCAGCTTAGATCGGGAACCTGGAAACACCATATATTTT. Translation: CASSLDREPGNTIYF.

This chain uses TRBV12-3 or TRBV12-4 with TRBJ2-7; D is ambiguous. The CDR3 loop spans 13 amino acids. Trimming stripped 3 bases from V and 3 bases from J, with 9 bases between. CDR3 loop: CASSFDGYYEQYF. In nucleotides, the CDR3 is TGTGCCAGCAGTTTTGATGGGTACTACGAGCAGTACTTC.

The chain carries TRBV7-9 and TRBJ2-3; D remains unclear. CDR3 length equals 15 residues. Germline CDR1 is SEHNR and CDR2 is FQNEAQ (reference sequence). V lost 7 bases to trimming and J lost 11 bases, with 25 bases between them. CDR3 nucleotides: TGTGCCAGCAACCCTCCCCACCCCGACCCCTATGTGCAGTATTTT. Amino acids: CASNPPHPDPYVQYF.

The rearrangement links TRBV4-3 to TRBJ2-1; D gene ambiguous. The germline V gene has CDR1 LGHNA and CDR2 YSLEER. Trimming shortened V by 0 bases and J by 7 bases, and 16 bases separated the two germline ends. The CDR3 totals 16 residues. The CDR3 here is CASSQDWGANWNEQFF. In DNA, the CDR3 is TGCGCCAGCAGCCAAGACTGGGGTGCGAATTGGAATGAGCAGTTCTTC.

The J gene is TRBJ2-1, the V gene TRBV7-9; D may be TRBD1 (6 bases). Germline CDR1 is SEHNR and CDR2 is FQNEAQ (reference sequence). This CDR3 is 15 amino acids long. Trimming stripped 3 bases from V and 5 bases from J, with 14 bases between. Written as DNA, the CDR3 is TGTGCCAGCAGCTTCGACAGGACCCTCGACAATGAGCAGTTCTTC. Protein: CASSFDRTLDNEQFF.

The CDR3 spells CSASPGQGNYGYTF. As DNA, the CDR3 is TGCAGTGCTAGTCCGGGACAGGGAAACTATGGCTACACCTTC. The rearrangement joins TRBV20-1 to TRBJ1-2; the match to TRBD1 covers 9 bases. The CDR3 has 14 residues. V lost 3 bases to trimming and J lost 2 bases; unmatched junction nucleotides: 4. In germline, CDR1 is DFQATT, CDR2 SNEGSKA (reference sequence).